The clone carrying this T cell receptor (beta chain) was seen a handful of times. TCRdb re-called the 5' RACE reads through MiXCR, storing one row per CDR3 protein. Of fewer than 40,000 distinct CDR3 sequences listed, roughly 9.1% are singletons. The sample originates from a study of chronic HIV infection and antiretroviral therapy. This CDR3 has 16 residues. Trimming pared 5 bases from V and 0 bases from J, leaving 14 bases between. CDR1 and CDR2 (germline): MNHNS, SASEGT. Sample: peripheral blood. The J gene is TRBJ1-5, the V gene TRBV6-1, with D tentatively TRBD1 (5 bases). The source is an adult who had HIV and had not received antiretroviral therapy, or was an uninfected healthy control (not recorded which). The CDR3 is CASSNLPGTSNQPQHF. CDR3 DNA sequence: TGTGCCAGCAGTAATCTACCCGGGACTAGCAATCAGCCCCAGCATTTT.